The 23 T cell receptor beta chains below were found in one sample sequenced in a study of blood T cell repertoires in COVID-19. Repertoires were generated with immunoSEQ multiplex PCR, while TCRdb's copy carries only in-frame clones and drops some. This table has roughly 120,000 clones, around 90% appearing once. The sequencing sample was made of peripheral blood. Receptor source: a human donor in a cohort sampled during active COVID-19.

The chain uses TRBV7-2 and TRBJ1-3; TRBD1 matches at 10 bases. V dropped 4 bases and J dropped 2; count of bases not matched to a gene: 11. Germline CDR1 is SGHTA and CDR2 is FQGNSA. CDR3 length: 18 residues. CDR3 amino acids: CASSSGQGPYWAGNTIYF. Written as DNA, the CDR3 is TGTGCCAGCAGCTCGGGACAGGGGCCTTATTGGGCTGGAAACACCATATATTTT. Full variable domain (missing parts from reference TRBV7-2 and TRBJ1-3): GAGVSQSPSNKVTEKGKDVELRCDPISGHTALYWYRQSLGQGLEFLIYFQGNSAPDKSGLPSDRFSAERTGGSVSTLTIQRTQQEDSAVYLCASSSGQGPYWAGNTIYFGEGSWLTVV.

J is TRBJ1-2 and V is TRBV2; perhaps TRBD1 as D (6 bases). CDR1 and CDR2 from the germline V gene are SNHLY and FYNNEI. CDR3 length equals 12 residues. V lost 7 bases to trimming and J lost 5 bases, with 11 bases between them. CDR3 in amino acids: CASTGDKYGYTF. In DNA, the CDR3 is TGTGCCAGCACAGGGGATAAGTATGGCTACACCTTC.

There are a few counts of this clone. The chain joins TRBV12-3 or TRBV12-4 to TRBJ1-1, with TRBD1 matching 7 bases. CDR3 length equals 11 residues. V was pared by 6 bases and J by 11 bases, with 6 bases of the junction left unmatched. The CDR3 DNA reads TGTGCCAGCAGCTCAAGGGGGCTGGCTTTCTTT. Amino acid sequence: CASSSRGLAFF.

This chain's CDR3 is CASSSRGSGGYEQYF. DNA of the CDR3: TGTGCCAGCAGCTCCCGGGGTAGCGGGGGCTACGAGCAGTACTTC. The rearrangement uses TRBV11-2 and TRBJ2-7, with 9 bases that match TRBD2. There are 15 residues in the CDR3. V lost 4 bases to trimming and J lost 3 bases; unmatched junction nucleotides: 7. Germline V gene lookup returns CDR1 SGHAT and CDR2 FQNNGV.

This chain uses TRBV7-9 with TRBJ2-7; D gene uncertain. The CDR3 extends over 13 amino acids. V lost 5 bases, J lost 4 bases, and 12 bases lay in between. CDR1 is SEHNR, CDR2 FQNEAQ, per germline (reference sequence). CDR3: CASSRMTGYEQYF. CDR3 sequence (DNA): TGTGCCAGCAGCCGCATGACCGGGTACGAGCAGTACTTC.

In DNA, the CDR3 is TGTGCCAGCAGCATAGTATCTTATGGCTACACCTTC. The encoded protein is CASSIVSYGYTF. The chain recombines TRBV6-5 with TRBJ1-2; no reliable D call. Trimming removed 6 bases from V and 5 bases from J, with 10 bases in between. This CDR3 has 12 amino acids. Germline CDR1 reads MNHEY; CDR2 reads SVGAGI.

V and J are TRBV28 and TRBJ1-2; 7 nucleotides line up with TRBD1. CDR1 and CDR2 from the germline V gene are MDHEN and SYDVKM. The CDR3 has 13 amino acids. Trimming took 6 bases from V and 8 from J; bases not matched to a gene: 9. The chain's CDR3 is CASSRDREGGYTF. The CDR3 nucleotides read TGTGCCAGCAGCCGTGACAGGGAAGGAGGCTACACCTTC.

V and J are TRBV27 and TRBJ1-3; D is unclear. Germline V gene data show CDR1 as MNHEY and CDR2 as SMNVEV (reference sequence). Deletions cut 5 bases from V and 0 bases from J, with 14 bases between. The CDR3 has 16 residues. Here the CDR3 DNA reads TGTGCCAGCAGTCCCCGTGCAGCGAACTCTGGAAACACCATATATTTT. Translation gives CASSPRAANSGNTIYF.

This chain links TRBV3-1 (or the pseudogene TRBV3-2) with TRBJ2-5, with a weak D call TRBD1 (5 bases). The CDR3 is 14 amino acids. Germline assignment: CDR1 LGHDT and CDR2 YNNKEL (reference sequence). V was trimmed by 4 bases and J by 2 bases, leaving 11 bases between them. The CDR3 DNA is TGTGCCAGCAGCCCACAGGTACTGCAAGAGACCCAGTACTTC. This translates into CASSPQVLQETQYF.

This chain links TRBV10-3 with TRBJ1-1; 12 bases are a match to TRBD1. Germline V gene lookup returns CDR1 ENHRY and CDR2 SYGVKD. The V segment lost 0 bases and the J segment 7 bases; nucleotides outside the gene matches: 3. The CDR3 sequence is 15 residues long. In nucleotides, the CDR3 is TGTGCCATCAGTGAGTCCGGGACAGGGGGCATTGAAGCTTTCTTT. This encodes CAISESGTGGIEAFF.

CDR3 residues: CASSYRGSSGNTIYF. The CDR3 nucleotides are TGTGCCAGCAGTTACAGGGGGTCCTCTGGAAACACCATATATTTT. The chain uses TRBV6-6 and TRBJ1-3, with D possibly being TRBD1 (6 bases). The V and J ends lost 2 bases and 0 bases respectively, with 8 bases between them. The CDR3 loop spans 15 amino acids. In germline, CDR1 is MNHNY, CDR2 SVGAGI (reference sequence).

The chain employs TRBV10-3 and TRBJ1-2; perhaps TRBD1 as D (5 bases). The CDR3 has 13 residues. Germline V gene lookup returns CDR1 ENHRY and CDR2 SYGVKD. V was cut by 0 bases and J by 6 bases, with 8 bases left in between. The CDR3 DNA is TGTGCCATCAGTGAGTCGGCAGGGCATGGCTACACCTTC. Translated: CAISESAGHGYTF.

The CDR3, as DNA: TGCGCCAGCAGCATTGGGAGGGCGGGAGCCCCGCCAGATACGCAGTATTTT. Protein: CASSIGRAGAPPDTQYF. The chain employs TRBV5-1 and TRBJ2-3; TRBD2 matches 7 bases. Trimming cost V 4 bases and J 4 bases; bases outside gene matches: 15. Germline V gives CDR1 SGHRS, CDR2 YFSETQ. This CDR3 comprises 17 residues.

This chain connects TRBV18 to TRBJ2-5; D is perhaps TRBD1 (6 bases). The CDR3 extends over 13 amino acids. Trimming cost V 4 bases and J 3 bases, with 9 bases left between them. Germline assignment: CDR1 KGHSH and CDR2 LQKENI. The CDR3 loop reads CASSLGQKETQYF. The CDR3 nucleotides are TGTGCCAGCTCACTTGGACAGAAAGAGACCCAGTACTTC.

The chain employs TRBV11-3 and TRBJ2-1, with 15 bases that match TRBD2. Germline V gives CDR1 SGHNT, CDR2 YENEEA. This CDR3 spans 16 amino acids. Trimming took 6 bases from V and 7 from J; bases not matched to a gene: 7. The CDR3 region is CASRVGLAGGLNEQFF. The CDR3 coding sequence is TGTGCCAGCAGGGTTGGACTAGCGGGAGGGTTGAATGAGCAGTTCTTC.

This clone came up a few times. The rearrangement uses TRBV7-8 and TRBJ1-5; TRBD1 matches 12 bases. The junction had 5 bases not matched to a gene; V was cut back by 5 bases and J by 6 bases. CDR3 size: 15 residues. Germline V gives CDR1 SGHVS, CDR2 FQNEAQ. CDR3 nucleotides: TGTGCCAGCAGCATGGGACAGGGGGCGGGTCAGCCCCAGCATTTT. Its protein product is CASSMGQGAGQPQHF.

In its sample, this clone was seen a few times. The V call is TRBV9, the J call TRBJ1-4; 7 bases agree with TRBD1. Germline CDR1 SGDLS, CDR2 YYNGEE. J lost 4 bases, V lost 4 bases, and 4 bases had no gene match. CDR3 size: 14 residues. CDR3 sequence reads: CASSSQGYNEKLFF. CDR3 bases: TGTGCCAGCAGCTCACAGGGGTATAATGAAAAACTGTTTTTT.

The chain uses TRBV28 and TRBJ1-1; TRBD1 aligns across 11 bases. Germline assignment: CDR1 MDHEN and CDR2 SYDVKM. This CDR3 is built from 14 residues. The J segment lost 7 bases and the V segment lost 6 bases, leaving 7 bases of the junction unmatched. The CDR3 here is CASSLGQGEVEAFF. The CDR3 DNA is TGTGCCAGCAGCCTGGGACAGGGGGAGGTTGAAGCTTTCTTT.

The J gene is TRBJ2-4, the V gene TRBV5-1; 16 nucleotides align to TRBD2. This CDR3 is 17 amino acids long. Trimming took 4 bases from V and 5 from J; bases not matched to a gene: 6. Germline values: CDR1 SGHRS, CDR2 YFSETQ. This chain's CDR3 is CASSPGLAGGGQNIQYF. The CDR3 DNA reads TGCGCCAGCAGCCCGGGACTAGCGGGAGGGGGCCAAAACATTCAGTACTTC.

The rearrangement joins TRBV12-3 or TRBV12-4 to TRBJ1-5; tentatively, D is TRBD1 (5 bases). The length of the CDR3 is 13 residues. V was pared by 3 bases and J by 4 bases, with 7 bases between. The CDR3 region has the DNA TGTGCCAGCAGTTTCAGGGAAAATCAGCCCCAGCATTTT. It translates to CASSFRENQPQHF.

This clone was seen only a few times. The chain uses TRBV5-1 and TRBJ1-2; unclear D gene. Germline CDR1 SGHRS, CDR2 YFSETQ. The CDR3 loop spans 15 amino acids. V lost 0 bases and J 1 base, leaving 10 bases between the germline ends. In DNA form, the CDR3 reads TGCGCCAGCAGCTTGGGGCCCTCGGGTAACTATGGCTACACCTTC. This codes for CASSLGPSGNYGYTF.

V and J are TRBV11-3 and TRBJ2-7; 10 bases agree with TRBD1. This CDR3 has 14 residues. Germline-derived CDR1 and CDR2 are SGHNT and YENEEA. V lost 5 bases to trimming and J lost 3 bases; unmatched junction nucleotides: 4. CDR3 sequence reads: CASSPRTGGYEQYF. For the CDR3, the DNA is TGTGCCAGCAGCCCAAGGACAGGGGGCTACGAGCAGTACTTC.

This clone came up a few times. The chain carries TRBV14 and TRBJ1-4; no clear D gene. This CDR3 spans 13 amino acids. The germline gives CDR1 SGHDN, CDR2 FVKESK. V was trimmed by 8 bases and J by 5 bases, leaving 12 bases between them. The CDR3 reads CASGSRANEKLFF. The DNA for the CDR3 is TGTGCCAGCGGGTCGAGGGCGAATGAAAAACTGTTTTTT.